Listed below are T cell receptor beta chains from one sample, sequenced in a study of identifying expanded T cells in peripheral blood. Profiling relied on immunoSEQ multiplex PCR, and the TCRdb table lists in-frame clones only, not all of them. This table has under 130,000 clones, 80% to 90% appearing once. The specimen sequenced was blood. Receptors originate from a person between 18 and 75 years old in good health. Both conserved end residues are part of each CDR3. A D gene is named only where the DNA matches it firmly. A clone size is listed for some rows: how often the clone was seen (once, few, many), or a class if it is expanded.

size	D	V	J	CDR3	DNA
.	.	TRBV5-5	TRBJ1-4	CASSYAPTGEKLFF	TGTGCCAGCAGCTACGCTCCAACGGGGGAAAAACTGTTTTTT
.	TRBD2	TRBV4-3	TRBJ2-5	CASSQDIGGAKETQYF	TGCGCCAGCAGCCAAGATATCGGGGGGGCGAAAGAGACCCAGTACTTC
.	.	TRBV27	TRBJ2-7	CASSLGRRYEQYF	TGTGCCAGCAGCCTCGGGAGACGGTACGAGCAGTACTTC
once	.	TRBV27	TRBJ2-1	CASSLVRSGVGNEQFF	TGTGCCAGCAGTTTAGTGAGGTCAGGGGTGGGTAATGAGCAGTTCTTC
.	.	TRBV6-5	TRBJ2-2	CASSYQGNGELFF	TGTGCCAGCAGTTACCAGGGGAACGGGGAGCTGTTTTTT
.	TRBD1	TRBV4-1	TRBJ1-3	CASSRPGTGRGNTIYF	TGCGCCAGCAGCCGTCCCGGGACAGGGAGGGGAAACACCATATATTTT
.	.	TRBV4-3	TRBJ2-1	CASSQYYTSSYNEQFF	TGCGCCAGCAGCCAATACTACACCTCCTCCTACAATGAGCAGTTCTTC
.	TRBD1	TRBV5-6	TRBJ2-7	CASSVGQGAGEQYF	TGTGCCAGCAGCGTGGGACAGGGGGCAGGCGAGCAGTACTTC
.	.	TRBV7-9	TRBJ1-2	CASSSRVVLNYGYTF	TGTGCCAGCAGCTCAAGGGTAGTTCTTAACTATGGCTACACCTTC
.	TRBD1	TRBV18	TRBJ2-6	CASSPRTGAGANVLTF	TGTGCCAGCTCACCAAGAACAGGGGCTGGGGCCAACGTCCTGACTTTC
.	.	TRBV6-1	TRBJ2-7	CASSEGGYYEQYF	TGTGCCAGCAGTGAAGGGGGGTATTACGAGCAGTACTTC
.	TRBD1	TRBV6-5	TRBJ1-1	CASSSPHRGMGTEAFF	TGTGCCAGCAGTTCCCCTCACAGGGGTATGGGCACTGAAGCTTTCTTT
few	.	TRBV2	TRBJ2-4	CASSGDLAKNIQYF	TGTGCCAGCAGCGGGGACCTAGCCAAAAACATTCAGTACTTC
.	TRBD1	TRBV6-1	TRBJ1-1	CASSTITGVRTEAFF	TGTGCCAGCAGTACTATTACAGGGGTTCGCACTGAAGCTTTCTTT
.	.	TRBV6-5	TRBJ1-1	CASIARGGNTEAFF	TGTGCCAGCATAGCACGAGGAGGGAACACTGAAGCTTTCTTT
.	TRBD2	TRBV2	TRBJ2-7	CASSLSGGSSYEQYF	TGTGCCAGCAGCCTTAGCGGGGGGAGCTCCTACGAGCAGTACTTC
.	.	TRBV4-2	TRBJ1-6	CASSQEGVTYNSPLHF	TGTGCCAGCAGCCAGGAGGGGGTAACCTATAATTCACCCCTCCACTTT
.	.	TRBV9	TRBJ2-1	CASSDPVSNEQFF	TGTGCCAGCAGCGACCCCGTAAGTAATGAGCAGTTCTTC
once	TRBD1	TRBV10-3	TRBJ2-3	CAIRATGGVKYF	TGTGCCATCAGGGCTACAGGGGGCGTGAAGTATTTT
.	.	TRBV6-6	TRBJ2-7	CASSYSSRTSYEQYF	TGTGCCAGCAGTTATTCGAGCAGAACCTCCTACGAGCAGTACTTC
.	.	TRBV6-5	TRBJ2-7	CASSLGTWGSYEQYF	TGTGCCAGCAGTTTGGGGACTTGGGGTTCCTATGAGCAGTACTTC
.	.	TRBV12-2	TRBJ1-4	CASRFVPRTGKRNKTKSANEKLFF	TGTGCAAGTCGCTTCGTCCCTCGGACAGGGAAACGCAACAAAACGAAGTCGGCTAATGAAAAACTGTTTTTT
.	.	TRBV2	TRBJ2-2	CASREESGMARELFF	TGTGCCAGCAGGGAGGAGTCAGGGATGGCCAGGGAGCTGTTTTTT
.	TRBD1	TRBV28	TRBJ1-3	CASSNRGSGNTIYF	TGTGCCAGCAGTAACAGGGGCTCTGGAAACACCATATATTTT
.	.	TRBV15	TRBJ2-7	CATSRDWSDVGSYEQYF	TGTGCCACCAGCAGAGATTGGTCGGACGTTGGCTCCTACGAGCAGTACTTC
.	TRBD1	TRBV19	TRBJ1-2	CASGQGGYGYTF	TGTGCCAGTGGACAGGGGGGCTATGGCTACACCTTC
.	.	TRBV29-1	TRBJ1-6	CSVGGGYNSPLHF	TGCAGCGTTGGGGGGGGCTATAATTCACCCCTCCACTTT
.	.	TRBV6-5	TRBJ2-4	CASSSPPIQYF	TGTGCCAGCAGTTCGCCCCCCATTCAGTACTTC
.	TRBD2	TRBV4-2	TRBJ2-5	CASSPRLAGNQETQYF	TGTGCCAGCAGCCCGCGACTAGCGGGGAACCAAGAGACCCAGTACTTC
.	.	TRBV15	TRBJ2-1	CATSRDGGAGGRNEQFF	TGTGCCACCAGCAGAGATGGGGGGGCTGGCGGTAGGAATGAGCAGTTCTTC
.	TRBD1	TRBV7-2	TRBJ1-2	CASSINRGARYGYTF	TGTGCCAGCAGCATAAACAGGGGGGCTAGGTATGGCTACACCTTC